This passage covers 12 T cell receptor beta chains from one sample sequenced in a study of regulatory T cells in long-lasting Graves disease. Noted time point: newly diagnosed GD, antithyroid drugs for less than 3 months. PBMC-extracted RNA yielded the TCR library. The TCR beta library used iRepertoire HTBI primers with Arm-PCR amplification of CDR3. TCRdb reanalysed the multiplex PCR reads using MiXCR and keeps one entry per CDR3 protein. The sample holds 500,000 to 700,000 distinct CDR3 sequences; less than 20% are singletons and the top ten take about 17%. The sample also formed part of further work on T cells in Graves' hyperthyroidism and ophthalmopathy.

The sample was peripheral blood mononuclear cells (PBMCs), taken at new diagnosis, from a patient treated with antithyroid drugs. Source of these receptors: a woman aged 25 to 45 with Graves disease.

Points on this clonotype: The junction departs from the called germline gene at one end, perhaps through a read error. V gene TRBV28 combines with J gene TRBJ2-1, with TRBD2 matching over 8 bases. Germline CDR1 is MDHEN and CDR2 is SYDVKM. This CDR3 region has 14 residues. The CDR3, as DNA: TGTACCAGCAGTTTCTCTAGCGGGTCCGGGGAGCAGTTCTTC. Amino acids: CTSSFSSGSGEQFF.

Of note for this clonotype: The junction departs from germline at one end; a sequencing error may be responsible. This CDR3 is CVSRQGNSPLHF. CDR3 nucleotide sequence: TGCGTAAGCAGGCAGGGGAATTCACCCCTCCACTTT. The chain recombines TRBV2 with TRBJ1-6, with D possibly matching TRBD1 (6 bases). Germline V lookup: CDR1 SNHLY, CDR2 FYNNEI. The length of the CDR3 is 12 residues. The whole variable domain, filled in from reference TRBV2 and TRBJ1-6, reads EPEVTQTPSHQVTQMGQEVILRCVPISNHLYFYWYRQILGQKVEFLVSFYNNEISEKSEIFDDQFSVERPDGSNFTLKIRSTKLEDSAMYFCVSRQGNSPLHFGNGTRLTVT.

This clonotype came up many times. The chain links TRBV28 to TRBJ2-5; D not resolved. The V and J ends lost 5 bases and 2 bases respectively, with 15 bases between them. The CDR3 loop spans 15 amino acids. Germline values: CDR1 MDHEN, CDR2 SYDVKM. This chain's CDR3 is CASSPIRAGQETQYF. CDR3 bases: TGTGCCAGCAGTCCTATCCGGGCAGGTCAAGAGACCCAGTACTTC.

Many counts were recorded for this clonotype. The J gene is TRBJ1-1, the V gene TRBV30, with D uncertain. CDR1 and CDR2 (germline): GTSNPN, SVGIG (reference sequence). This CDR3 has 14 residues. V lost 2 bases and J 4 bases, leaving 14 bases between the germline ends. The CDR3: CAWSRSSIRTEAFF. CDR3 bases: TGTGCCTGGAGTCGTTCCTCTATTCGCACTGAAGCTTTCTTT.

The sample holds many counts of this clonotype. The V gene is TRBV20-1, the J gene TRBJ2-1; D possibly matches TRBD1 or TRBD2 (5 bases each). This CDR3 comprises 14 residues. Trimming removed 8 bases at V and 2 bases at J, with 16 bases between. Germline V gene sequence: CDR1 DFQATT, CDR2 SNEGSKA (reference sequence). CDR3 sequence (DNA): TGCAGTACAACTTTCGGGACGCCCTACAATGAGCAGTTCTTC. It codes for CSTTFGTPYNEQFF.

This clonotype has at least ten counts. The chain joins TRBV2 to TRBJ2-5, with D possibly TRBD2 on 6 matching bases. Per the germline V gene, CDR1 is SNHLY and CDR2 is FYNNEI. The CDR3 totals 13 residues. V was trimmed by 8 bases and J by 5 bases, leaving 15 bases between them. CDR3 region: CASLWGGGETQYF. The CDR3 DNA reads as TGTGCCAGCCTGTGGGGAGGCGGGGAGACCCAGTACTTC.

This sequence joins TRBV9 and TRBJ2-1, with 8 bases matching TRBD1. The CDR3 loop spans 14 amino acids. V shed 2 bases and J 8 bases; nucleotides not matched to a gene: 6. Per the germline V gene, CDR1 is SGDLS and CDR2 is YYNGEE. CDR3 sequence reads: CASSVTGVWDEQFF. The CDR3 region has the DNA TGTGCCAGCAGCGTGACAGGGGTTTGGGATGAGCAGTTCTTC.

This clonotype was seen once. This chain connects TRBV7-9 to TRBJ2-3; D call uncertain. V lost 5 bases and J 10 bases, leaving 16 bases between the germline ends. The CDR3 extends over 13 amino acids. Germline loops: CDR1 SEHNR, CDR2 FQNEAQ (reference sequence). The CDR3 is CASSADVTQPQYF. In DNA form, the CDR3 reads TGTGCCAGCAGCGCAGATGTGACCCAGCCGCAGTATTTT.

This clonotype was seen at least ten times. This chain connects TRBV11-2 to TRBJ2-7, with TRBD1 identical over 7 bases. The CDR3 contains 14 residues. Germline CDR1 is SGHAT and CDR2 is FQNNGV. The ends lost 0 bases at V and 5 bases at J; junction bases unmatched: 4. The CDR3 DNA follows: TGTGCCAGCAGCTTAGACAGGGGGACCCACGAGCAGTACTTC. As protein: CASSLDRGTHEQYF.

At least ten counts were recorded for this clonotype. One junction end does not reproduce the germline sequence, and a read error may be involved. The rearrangement links TRBV5-1 to TRBJ1-1, with D hard to call. Germline lookup yields CDR1 SGHRS and CDR2 YFSETQ. The CDR3 consists of 13 residues. CDR3 sequence (DNA): TGTGCCAGCAGCTTAACCATGAACACTGAAGCTTTCTTT. Translation gives CASSLTMNTEAFF. The full variable domain, rest sourced from reference TRBV5-1 and TRBJ1-1, is KAGVTQTPRYLIKTRGQQVTLSCSPISGHRSVSWYQQTPGQGLQFLFEYFSETQRNKGNFPGRFSGRQFSNSRSEMNVSTLELGDSALYLCASSLTMNTEAFFGQGTRLTVV.

A few counts support this clonotype. The chain carries TRBV15 and TRBJ2-7, with D perhaps TRBD2 (6 bases). The CDR3 loop spans 14 amino acids. Germline CDR1 LNHNV, CDR2 YYDKDF (reference sequence). Trimming took off 1 base at V and 0 bases at J, with 7 bases between the two ends. CDR3 amino acids: CATSRAGSSYEQYF. In DNA, the CDR3 is TGTGCCACCAGCAGAGCCGGGAGCTCCTACGAGCAGTACTTC.

Details on this clonotype: Lacking the conserved final phenylalanine or tryptophan, this CDR3 likely reflects a read error. The chain links TRBV2 to TRBJ1-5; 11 nucleotides line up with TRBD1. This CDR3 is built from 15 residues. Germline V CDR1 and CDR2: SNHLY, FYNNEI. J lost 2 bases, V lost 5 bases, and 2 bases had no gene match. The CDR3 nucleotides are TGTGCCAGCAGTAGGGACAGGGGGGGCAATCAGCCCCAGCATTCT. This encodes CASSRDRGGNQPQHS.